These 18 T cell receptor beta chains were sequenced from one sample in a study of blood T cell repertoires in COVID-19 (dated by TCRdb to 2020 to 2021). Library preparation was by the immunoSEQ multiplex PCR assay. The table was pulled from immuneACCESS by TCRdb, which kept in-frame rearrangements only. Such tables lose some clones; where checked, under half of the loss comes from unresolved V genes, and the rest has no known cause. The sample records approximately 190,000 clones, about 86% of which are singletons. The ten largest clones take up around 14% of the sample. Material: peripheral blood. The receptor set was obtained from a man between 25 and 39 years old with active or convalescent COVID-19.

The rearrangement links TRBV6-5 to TRBJ2-3; D is unresolved. Trimming took off 6 bases at V and 4 bases at J, with 8 bases between the two ends. CDR3 size: 12 residues. Germline CDR1 and CDR2: MNHEY and SVGAGI. CDR3 region: CASRSDADTQYF. DNA for the CDR3: TGTGCCAGCAGGAGCGACGCAGATACGCAGTATTTT.

This sequence joins TRBV2 and TRBJ2-1; TRBD2 matches at 9 bases. CDR3 length: 16 amino acids. Germline V CDR1 and CDR2: SNHLY, FYNNEI. Trimming at V came to 3 bases and at J to 7 bases, leaving 10 bases not matched to a gene. Written as DNA, the CDR3 is TGTGCCAGCAGTGAGAAGGACGCGGGGGGGGTGAATGAGCAGTTCTTC. Protein product: CASSEKDAGGVNEQFF.

The chain has TRBV5-1 and TRBJ2-2; 7 bases map to TRBD2. This CDR3 has 14 amino acids. The ends lost 2 bases at V and 4 bases at J; junction bases unmatched: 2. From germline, CDR1 is SGHRS and CDR2 YFSETQ. The CDR3 is CASSLSGITGELFF. The CDR3, as DNA: TGCGCCAGCAGCTTAAGCGGGATCACCGGGGAGCTGTTTTTT.

This clone was counted a few times. V usage is TRBV6-4 and J usage is TRBJ2-1, with TRBD2 identical over 7 bases. V lost 3 bases, J lost 5 bases, and 4 bases stayed unmatched. The germline CDR1 and CDR2 sequences are MRHNA and SNTAGT. This CDR3 spans 14 amino acids. In nucleotides, the CDR3 is TGTGCCAGCAGTGAGCTAGCGGACCACAATGAGCAGTTCTTC. This sequence encodes CASSELADHNEQFF.

Concerning this clone: One end of the junction varies from germline; a read error may be responsible. In DNA, the CDR3 is TGTGCCAGCAGTCCCACAGGGGGCGGTGGATACACCATATATTTT. Residues: CASSPTGGGGYTIYF. The chain is built from TRBV6-6 and TRBJ1-3; 9 nucleotides match TRBD1. Per germline, CDR1 MNHNY and CDR2 SVGAGI (reference sequence). This CDR3 is built from 15 residues.

V usage is TRBV9 and J usage is TRBJ2-5; 9 bases fit TRBD1. J gave up 4 bases and V 1 base, and 2 bases lay outside the gene matches. Germline lookup yields CDR1 SGDLS and CDR2 YYNGEE. This CDR3 has 14 amino acids. The CDR3 protein is CASSVRTGVETQYF. The CDR3 DNA is TGTGCCAGCAGCGTAAGGACAGGGGTAGAGACCCAGTACTTC.

This chain uses TRBV11-3 with TRBJ1-1; 9 nucleotides agree with TRBD1. This CDR3 contains 13 residues. CDR1 SGHNT and CDR2 YENEEA come from the germline V gene. Trimming cost V 5 bases and J 10 bases; bases outside gene matches: 8. The CDR3 region has the DNA TGTGCCAGCAGCCCAGGACAGGGGTCCTCAGCTTTCTTT. Its translation: CASSPGQGSSAFF.

V is TRBV6-4 and J is TRBJ1-1, with D perhaps matching TRBD1 (5 bases). V lost 4 bases and J 7 bases, leaving 10 bases between the germline ends. The CDR3 consists of 12 residues. The V gene's germline CDR1 is MRHNA and CDR2 SNTAGT. For the CDR3, the DNA is TGTGCCAGCAGTGGTCAGGGAGGTGAAGCTTTCTTT. This encodes CASSGQGGEAFF.

This clone was observed a single time. This chain joins TRBV6-6 and TRBJ2-2; 12 bases match TRBD2. V was pared by 5 bases and J by 4 bases, with 8 bases of the junction left unmatched. CDR3 size: 17 residues. The germline V gene has CDR1 MNHNY and CDR2 SVGAGI (reference sequence). The CDR3 sequence: CASSGSTSGRFTGELFF. CDR3 in DNA: TGTGCCAGCAGTGGATCAACTAGCGGGAGGTTCACCGGGGAGCTGTTTTTT.

The chain has TRBV14 and TRBJ2-1; 8 positions match TRBD1. CDR1 and CDR2 from the germline V gene are SGHDN and FVKESK. The CDR3 loop spans 15 amino acids. The J segment lost 9 bases and the V segment lost 0 bases, leaving 7 bases of the junction unmatched. The CDR3 DNA reads TGTGCCAGCAGCCAAGATCGCAGGACAGGGATTGAGCAGTTCTTC. This translates into CASSQDRRTGIEQFF.

This clone came up a few times. V is TRBV11-3 and J is TRBJ1-3; the D is unclear. The CDR3 is made up of 14 amino acids. V lost 6 bases and J lost 1, with 10 bases in between. The germline V gene encodes CDR1 SGHNT and CDR2 YENEEA. Here the CDR3 reads CASRKGDSGNTIYF. The CDR3 DNA is TGTGCCAGCAGGAAGGGAGATTCTGGAAACACCATATATTTT. Variable domain in full (rest from reference TRBV11-3 and TRBJ1-3): EAGVVQSPRYKIIEKKQPVAFWCNPISGHNTLYWYLQNLGQGPELLIRYENEEAVDDSQLPKDRFSAERLKGVDSTLKIQPAELGDSAVYLCASRKGDSGNTIYFGEGSWLTVV.

This chain joins TRBV7-3 and TRBJ2-1, with a possible D match to TRBD2 (5 bases). The CDR3 is made up of 13 amino acids. The ends were cut back, 5 bases at V and 6 bases at J, with 11 bases in the middle. CDR1 is SGHTA and CDR2 is FQGTGA in the germline V gene. CDR3 amino acids: CASSPGMVNEQFF. In nucleotides, the CDR3 is TGTGCCAGCAGCCCCGGGATGGTCAATGAGCAGTTCTTC.

The chain uses TRBV6-5 and TRBJ1-2; D gene ambiguous. This CDR3 contains 13 residues. The V end lost 4 bases, the J end lost 4 bases, and 10 bases lay between the germline ends. Germline-derived CDR1 and CDR2 are MNHEY and SVGAGI. The CDR3 DNA is TGTGCCAGCAGTTCATCGCCAGGCTATGGCTACACCTTC. It codes for CASSSSPGYGYTF.

The chain links TRBV21-1 to TRBJ1-3. TRBV21-1 is an annotated pseudogene. This CDR3 spans 17 amino acids. DNA of the CDR3: TGTGCCAGAAAAGACGATCCGGGAGTCTACTCTGGAAACACCATATATTTT. Its protein product is CARKDDPGVYSGNTIYF.

This clone was seen just once. V is TRBV28 and J is TRBJ2-3; 11 bases match TRBD1. J gave up 4 bases and V 4 bases, and 4 bases lay outside the gene matches. The CDR3 extends over 15 amino acids. The germline V gene encodes CDR1 MDHEN and CDR2 SYDVKM. The CDR3 here is CASSSGTGGPDTQYF. CDR3 bases: TGTGCCAGCAGTTCCGGGACAGGGGGTCCAGATACGCAGTATTTT.

V is TRBV13 and J is TRBJ2-3, with D maybe TRBD1 (5 bases). Germline loops: CDR1 PRHDT, CDR2 FYEKMQ (reference sequence). V lost 7 bases, J lost 4 bases, and 18 bases lay in between. CDR3 length: 15 residues. In nucleotides, the CDR3 is TGTGCCAGCACCCCTTTCAGGGAAACCCCAGATACGCAGTATTTT. Its protein product is CASTPFRETPDTQYF. Supplemented by reference TRBV13 and TRBJ2-3, the full variable domain reads AAGVIQSPRHLIKEKRETATLKCYPIPRHDTVYWYQQGPGQDPQFLISFYEKMQSDKGSIPDRFSAQQFSDYHSELNMSSLELGDSALYFCASTPFRETPDTQYFGPGTRLTVL.

V gene TRBV20-1 combines with J gene TRBJ2-7, with 8 positions matching TRBD1. From germline, CDR1 is DFQATT and CDR2 SNEGSKA (reference sequence). With V trimmed by 4 bases and J by 1 base, 3 bases remained unmatched. The CDR3 covers 13 residues. CDR3 DNA sequence: TGCAGTGCTAATGACAGGGGATCCTACGAGCAGTACGTC. This gives the protein CSANDRGSYEQYV.

The rearrangement uses TRBV18 and TRBJ1-5; 9 bases are shared with TRBD1. The CDR3 covers 14 residues. CDR1 and CDR2 from the germline V gene are KGHSH and LQKENI. V lost 3 bases to trimming and J lost 4 bases; unmatched junction nucleotides: 1. The CDR3 DNA is TGTGCCAGCTCACCCGACAGGGGGAATCAGCCCCAGCATTTT. Translation: CASSPDRGNQPQHF. The full variable domain, with the rest looked up from reference TRBV18 and TRBJ1-5, is NAGVMQNPRHLVRRRGQEARLRCSPMKGHSHVYWYRQLPEEGLKFMVYLQKENIIDESGMPKERFSAEFPKEGPSILRIQQVVRGDSAAYFCASSPDRGNQPQHFGDGTRLSIL.